This T cell receptor (beta chain) comes out of a study of blood T cells in healthy people across ages (dated by TCRdb to the mid-2010s). Regarding the complete study: In model experiments, template switching captured about one uniquely barcoded TCR beta cDNA molecule for every two T cells. Age-related changes in TCR beta repertoire diversity were measured in the study by deep sequencing normalized with unique cDNA molecular identifiers. The donors were split into four age groups: young (average around 15 years), middle-aged (about 40), aged (roughly 60) and long-lived (about 82). To avoid experimental bias, donors of different ages were distributed randomly across sequencing lanes. Using the same blood draw, the study looked at two additional independent replicas of 1 million unique cDNA reads for two donors, one aged 18 to 29 and the other aged 80 or older.

Study-wide findings and limitations: Because donor CMV infection status was unknown, age-related changes in expanded clonotypes were potentially confounded. Since profiling was done on bulk unsorted PBMCs, naive and antigen-experienced compartments could not be conclusively compared. Observed TCR beta diversity per million T cells fell roughly linearly with age, and a significant reduction was already apparent by age around 40. Compared with the aged group, more naive CD4+ T cells, fewer expanded clones and increased TCR diversity were shown by the long-lived group, suggesting age selection. Estimates of total diversity based on one million sequenced T cells were considered lower bounds and underestimates. The percentage of naive T cells measured by flow cytometry correlated strongly with observed TCR beta diversity.

Here V drops 0 bases and J drops 3 bases, and the junction holds 6 bases not matched to any gene. The CDR3 numbers 16 residues from cysteine through phenylalanine. The CDR3 DNA has 48 bases and is translated from base 1. Based on the germline V gene, the CDR1 and CDR2 sequences are SGDLS and YYNGEE. This clonotype was counted many times. No antigen is known for it. There are no base qualities to consult, and no much larger clone falls within one base. Donors were around 37 systemically healthy Caucasian individuals from Russia aged 6 to 90 years. Ten milliliters of peripheral blood were drawn from each donor into EDTA-treated Vacutainer tubes. Ficoll-Paque density-gradient centrifugation was used to isolate PBMCs, with at least 6 million per sample. Total RNA was extracted from PBMCs with Trizol reagent, with at least 6 micrograms obtained per sample. For every donor, an aliquot of PBMCs went through flow cytometry to measure the percentages of naive CD45RAhigh/CD27high T cells.

The library was obtained by 5' RACE. The data were produced on an Illumina HiSeq 2500. A second PCR of 7 to 11 cycles was performed with a sample-barcoded 5' primer and a J-beta primer mix. A unique molecular identifier was introduced onto each TCR beta cDNA molecule by a template-switch 5' adaptor carrying 12 random nucleotides. Each sample yielded at least 2.5 million CDR3-containing paired-end reads. The Mint cDNA synthesis kit, primed by a TRBC-specific oligonucleotide, was used to synthesize first-strand cDNA from all RNA. All cDNA was treated with uracil-DNA glycosylase and then went through a first 18-cycle PCR with the universal primers M1SS and BC2_uni_R. From the authors' description of their analysis: For normalization, 1 million high-quality reads, each with a distinct molecular identifier, were randomly selected from each sample. Reads sharing molecular identifiers were discarded rather than binned into consensus sequences. MiTCR, run with a Q25 quality threshold and the strictest error-elimination algorithm, handled CDR3 identification, clonotype clustering and error correction. A nonparametric unseen species model with Euler transformation was used to estimate lower-bound total TCR beta diversity. The public reads were reanalyzed by TCRdb: fastp trimming at Q25, MiXCR alignment, in-frame beta chains only. Each entry merges the rows of one CDR3 protein and shows their most common DNA and genes. For this entry, the V and J calls and clone size follow TCRdb and not the study's own pipeline. Recorded for this sample are 710,000 or so distinct CDR3 sequences; about 30% of them occurred a single time. The ten top clones hold 15% to 17% of the sample.

Sequencing was done on a sample of blood. This clonotype was obtained from a woman of 80 years or more in good health. Donor details come from another sample of the same person, matched by shared clones. The V and J segments used are TRBV9 and TRBJ2-3, with 8 central nucleotides matching TRBD2. CDR3 loop: CASSVAPGGLTDTQYF. The DNA sequence is TGTGCCAGCAGCGTAGCCCCGGGGGGGCTTACAGATACGCAGTATTTT.